Listed below are T cell receptor beta chains from one sample, sequenced in a study of CD8 T cells in Susac syndrome. TCRdb re-analysed the immunoSEQ multiplex PCR reads in MiXCR, keeping a single row per CDR3 protein. This table has about 180,000 distinct CDR3 sequences, roughly 95% appearing once. Material: CD8+ T cells from PBMCs. Receptors originate from a human donor with multiple sclerosis. Each CDR3 is given with its conserved first and last residue. The D gene is left open where the match is weak.

v_gene: TRBV25-1; j_gene: TRBJ2-7; d_gene: TRBD2; CDR3aa: CASSAPKSAGEQYF
v_gene: TRBV6-6; j_gene: TRBJ2-7; d_gene: TRBD2; CDR3aa: CASSYPRLAGGREQYF
v_gene: TRBV11-2; j_gene: TRBJ2-3; d_gene: TRBD2; CDR3aa: CASSLTAGGGDTQYF
v_gene: TRBV3-1; j_gene: TRBJ2-1; d_gene: NA; CDR3aa: CASSQGTTYNEQFF
v_gene: TRBV9; j_gene: TRBJ2-7; d_gene: NA; CDR3aa: CASSVAGHSYEQYF
v_gene: TRBV5-6; j_gene: TRBJ1-5; d_gene: TRBD1; CDR3aa: CASSLGSGQGSNQPQHF
v_gene: TRBV29-1; j_gene: TRBJ1-1; d_gene: NA; CDR3aa: CSAYRLNTEAFF
v_gene: TRBV7-9; j_gene: TRBJ2-1; d_gene: NA; CDR3aa: CASSFALAITYNEQFF
v_gene: TRBV29-1; j_gene: TRBJ2-7; d_gene: NA; CDR3aa: CSVEVAGPNYEQYF
v_gene: TRBV6-1; j_gene: TRBJ1-6; d_gene: NA; CDR3aa: CASSTGRRGPNNYSPLHF
v_gene: TRBV20-1; j_gene: TRBJ2-5; d_gene: NA; CDR3aa: CSAATAEQETQYF
v_gene: TRBV7-9; j_gene: TRBJ2-2; d_gene: NA; CDR3aa: CASSLSYSPSRELFF
v_gene: TRBV20-1; j_gene: TRBJ2-3; d_gene: NA; CDR3aa: CSGRDPSSTDTQYF
v_gene: TRBV9; j_gene: TRBJ2-3; d_gene: TRBD1; CDR3aa: CASSGQGVRDTQYF
v_gene: TRBV11-1; j_gene: TRBJ2-5; d_gene: TRBD2; CDR3aa: CASSPGTSGGFQETQYF
v_gene: TRBV6-5; j_gene: TRBJ1-6; d_gene: NA; CDR3aa: CASRESSYNSPLHF
v_gene: TRBV14; j_gene: TRBJ2-7; d_gene: TRBD1; CDR3aa: CASSLMTGGF
v_gene: TRBV6-5; j_gene: TRBJ1-2; d_gene: NA; CDR3aa: CASTGAEIAGYTF
v_gene: TRBV3-1; j_gene: TRBJ1-1; d_gene: NA; CDR3aa: CASSQEGFRIEAFF
v_gene: TRBV9; j_gene: TRBJ2-1; d_gene: NA; CDR3aa: CASSVDGLFYNEQFF
v_gene: TRBV7-9; j_gene: TRBJ1-1; d_gene: TRBD1; CDR3aa: CASSPTGMNTEAFF
v_gene: TRBV6-6; j_gene: TRBJ2-5; d_gene: NA; CDR3aa: CASSYRRGEETQYF